This T cell receptor (beta chain) was identified in a study of T-cell memory formation after mild COVID-19. TCR alpha and TCR beta cDNA libraries with sample barcodes and UMIs came from 5'RACE using constant-segment primers. TCRdb analysed the 5' RACE reads with MiXCR anew, one entry per CDR3 protein. Seen here are under 3,000 distinct CDR3 sequences, less than 75% observed once, and the top ten hold about a tenth. Of note for this clonotype: Its target is unknown.

The germline V and J ends were trimmed by 1 base and 1 base, with 12 bases remaining between them. The length of the CDR3 is 15 residues. The germline CDR1 and CDR2 sequences are SGHRS and YFSETQ. Regarding the study as a whole: Clones that shrank (day 15 to 85) were balanced CD4/CD8, whereas later expanders leaned CD4+. Whether day 37 second-wave clones are SARS-CoV-2-specific was not confirmed.

The chain has TRBV5-1 and TRBJ2-7; a weak D match, TRBD1 (7 bases). The sequencing input was PBMCs or a T cell subset sorted from them (not recorded which). The clonotype comes from an adult who had mild COVID-19 (a few samples of this study predate the infection). Cell type and time point are not known. Here the CDR3 reads CASSLSGGLSYEQYF. The CDR3 DNA is TGCGCCAGCAGCTTGTCAGGGGGGTTATCCTACGAGCAGTACTTC.